The 8 T cell receptor beta chains reported below all come from one sample, sequenced in a study of blood T cell repertoires in COVID-19. Profiling relied on immunoSEQ multiplex PCR, and the TCRdb table lists in-frame clones only, not all of them. The sample lists about 190,000 clones, 82% seen once, with roughly 7.1% in the top ten. The material sequenced was peripheral blood. The receptors were sampled from a woman aged 60-75 years with COVID-19, enrolled during active disease.

This rearrangement joins TRBV6-5 to TRBJ1-5; tentatively, D is TRBD1 (5 bases). V was pared by 0 bases and J by 5 bases, with 8 bases between. The CDR3 sequence is 14 residues long. Germline V lookup: CDR1 MNHEY, CDR2 SVGAGI. This CDR3 is CASSYSTVDQPQHF. In DNA form, the CDR3 reads TGTGCCAGCAGTTACTCGACAGTAGATCAGCCCCAGCATTTT.

J is TRBJ1-5 and V is TRBV7-9; D gene uncertain. The germline CDR1 and CDR2 sequences are SEHNR and FQNEAQ (reference sequence). The V end lost 5 bases, the J end lost 3 bases, and 14 bases lay between the germline ends. CDR3 size: 15 residues. CDR3 DNA sequence: TGTGCCAGCAGCCCCGTTACGGTCAACAATCAGCCCCAGCATTTT. It codes for CASSPVTVNNQPQHF. The full variable domain, rest sourced from reference TRBV7-9 and TRBJ1-5, is DTGVSQNPRHKITKRGQNVTFRCDPISEHNRLYWYRQTLGQGPEFLTYFQNEAQLEKSRLLSDRFSAERPKGSFSTLEIQRTEQGDSAMYLCASSPVTVNNQPQHFGDGTRLSIL.

The gene calls are TRBV29-1 and TRBJ2-1, with D perhaps matching TRBD2 (6 bases). V was clipped by 4 bases and J by 0 bases, with 19 bases between them. The CDR3 is made up of 17 amino acids. CDR1 SQVTM and CDR2 ANQGSEA come from the germline V gene. The CDR3 reads CSVVGGPFRSSYNEQFF. Here the CDR3 DNA reads TGCAGCGTTGTAGGAGGGCCCTTCCGAAGCTCCTACAATGAGCAGTTCTTC.

This clone was found once. The CDR3 DNA is TGCAGCGTTGAAATCCCTACTAGCCCCTCCTACGAGCAGTACTTC. It specifies CSVEIPTSPSYEQYF. This chain links TRBV29-1 with TRBJ2-7, with D perhaps matching TRBD2 (6 bases). This CDR3 contains 15 residues. V was trimmed by 2 bases and J by 0 bases, leaving 14 bases between them. Looked up from germline, CDR1 is SQVTM and CDR2 is ANQGSEA.

The chain combines TRBV5-5 with TRBJ1-2; 8 bases match TRBD1. The trim removed 4 bases at V and 3 bases at J, leaving 17 bases unmatched. Germline loops: CDR1 SGHKS, CDR2 YYEKEE (reference sequence). The CDR3 covers 18 residues. CDR3 loop: CASSPTGTGLGGDYGYTF. Here the CDR3 DNA reads TGTGCCAGCAGCCCGACCGGGACAGGACTAGGTGGGGACTATGGCTACACCTTC.

This chain links TRBV6-1 with TRBJ2-2, with D perhaps TRBD1 (6 bases). From germline, CDR1 is MNHNS and CDR2 SASEGT. V dropped 3 bases and J dropped 2 bases, with 10 bases sitting between them. This CDR3 is 15 amino acids long. CDR3 DNA sequence: TGTGCCAGCAGTGAGATACAGGGAAACACCGGGGAGCTGTTTTTT. Its protein product is CASSEIQGNTGELFF.

This clone was seen just once. The CDR3 bases are TGTGCCTGGAGTGACGTTGCAGGGGCAACTAATGAAAAACTGTTTTTT. Its translation: CAWSDVAGATNEKLFF. The chain links TRBV30 to TRBJ1-4; D possibly corresponds to TRBD1 (6 bases). The CDR3 runs to 16 residues. From germline, CDR1 is GTSNPN and CDR2 SVGIG (reference sequence). The ends were cut back, 1 base at V and 0 bases at J, with 12 bases in the middle.

V gene TRBV2 combines with J gene TRBJ1-4; D gene uncertain. CDR1 SNHLY and CDR2 FYNNEI come from the germline V gene. The CDR3 sequence is 18 residues long. V shed 2 bases and J shed 0 bases, with 16 bases lying between them. CDR3: CASSEWSPSFATNEKLFF. The CDR3 nucleotides read TGTGCCAGCAGTGAATGGAGCCCGTCCTTTGCAACTAATGAAAAACTGTTTTTT. The full variable domain, rest sourced from reference TRBV2 and TRBJ1-4, is EPEVTQTPSHQVTQMGQEVILRCVPISNHLYFYWYRQILGQKVEFLVSFYNNEISEKSEIFDDQFSVERPDGSNFTLKIRSTKLEDSAMYFCASSEWSPSFATNEKLFFGSGTQLSVL.